A selection of T cell receptor beta chains follows, all from one sample in a study of T-cell memory formation after mild COVID-19. MiXCR was run by TCRdb on the 5' RACE reads, yielding one entry per CDR3 protein. The sample consists of 150,000 to 200,000 distinct CDR3 sequences, about 14% of them appearing once. Sequencing was carried out using PBMCs or a T cell subset sorted from them (not recorded which). The receptors were gathered from an adult woman who had mild COVID-19 (a few samples of this study predate the infection). Cell type and time point are not known. CDR3s include the opening cysteine and the closing phenylalanine or tryptophan. A D gene is named only where the DNA matches it firmly. The size entry is marked missing in some rows and otherwise reads once, few, many or a size class.

. TRBJ2-7 TRBV7-7 many CASSFGPSYEQYF TGTGCTAGCAGCTTTGGACCTTCCTACGAGCAGTACTTC
. TRBJ2-2 TRBV6-5 few CASSYGAARGTGELFF TGTGCCAGCAGTTATGGTGCAGCGAGGGGGACCGGGGAGCTGTTTTTT
. TRBJ1-1 TRBV5-5 . CASSLEPNTEAFF TGTGCCAGCAGCTTGGAACCGAACACTGAAGCTTTCTTT
TRBD1 TRBJ1-1 TRBV5-1 . CASSVEDRGTEAFF TGCGCCAGCAGCGTCGAGGACAGGGGGACTGAAGCTTTCTTT
. TRBJ2-1 TRBV24-1 few CATSDPVGGLPYNEQFF TGTGCCACCAGTGACCCGGTGGGGGGGCTCCCCTACAATGAGCAGTTCTTC
TRBD2 TRBJ2-1 TRBV19 . CASSIDRTSGMLTEQFF TGTGCCAGTAGTATAGATCGGACTAGCGGGATGCTAACTGAGCAGTTCTTC
. TRBJ2-1 TRBV21-1 few CASSKADSLAYNEQFF TGTGCCAGCAGCAAAGCGGATAGCTTGGCCTACAATGAGCAGTTCTTC
TRBD2 TRBJ2-1 TRBV5-1 few CASSSRTSGGHEQFF TGCGCCAGCAGTTCTAGGACTAGCGGGGGGCATGAGCAGTTCTTC
. TRBJ1-2 TRBV7-9 . CASRATGGVYGYTF TGTGCCAGCAGGGCCACGGGGGGGGTTTATGGCTACACCTTC
. TRBJ1-1 TRBV20-1 . CSARGVLNTEAFF TGCAGTGCTAGAGGGGTGTTGAACACTGAAGCTTTCTTT
TRBD2 TRBJ2-2 TRBV12-3/TRBV12-4 . CASPFTGRGTGELFF TGTGCCAGCCCCTTCACCGGGAGGGGCACCGGGGAGCTGTTTTTT
TRBD1 TRBJ1-3 TRBV9 few CASSVGDREGPGNTIYF TGTGCCAGCAGCGTTGGGGACAGGGAAGGACCTGGAAACACCATATATTTT
TRBD2 TRBJ2-5 TRBV4-1 . CASSQGNGGIETQYF TGCGCCAGCAGCCAAGGGAACGGGGGGATAGAGACCCAGTACTTC
TRBD1 TRBJ1-4 TRBV7-9 few CASSSGQRGKLFF TGTGCCAGCAGCTCGGGACAGAGAGGGAAACTGTTTTTT
TRBD2 TRBJ2-2 TRBV24-1 . CATSDLAGTGELFF TGTGCCACCAGTGATTTAGCGGGAACCGGGGAGCTGTTTTTT
TRBD2 TRBJ2-7 TRBV4-1 few CASAEASGSYEQYF TGCGCCAGCGCGGAGGCTAGCGGTTCCTACGAGCAGTACTTC
. TRBJ1-6 TRBV6-5 few CASSYGSSYNSPLHF TGTGCCAGCAGTTATGGGAGCTCCTATAATTCACCCCTCCACTTT
. TRBJ1-2 TRBV12-3/TRBV12-4 few CASRRDLNYGYTF TGTGCCAGCAGAAGGGACTTAAACTATGGCTACACCTTC
. TRBJ2-1 TRBV4-1 few CASSQETALNEQFF TGCGCCAGCAGCCAAGAAACAGCCCTCAATGAGCAGTTCTTC
TRBD1 TRBJ2-3 TRBV6-5 few CASSYTGAQYF TGTGCCAGCAGTTACACAGGGGCGCAGTATTTT
. TRBJ2-1 TRBV7-2 few CASSLALSNEQFF TGTGCCAGCAGCTTAGCCCTCAGCAATGAGCAGTTCTTC
. TRBJ1-2 TRBV21-1 once CASSNSGTYGYTF TGTGCCAGCAGCAACTCAGGAACTTATGGCTACACCTTC
. TRBJ2-6 TRBV20-1 many CSARDSDSGANVLTF TGCAGTGCTAGAGATTCCGACTCTGGGGCCAACGTCCTGACTTTC
. TRBJ2-2 TRBV11-2 once CASSFRGTAFGGNTGELFF TGTGCCAGCAGCTTTCGCGGGACAGCCTTTGGAGGGAACACCGGGGAGCTGTTTTTT
TRBD1 TRBJ2-7 TRBV5-1 few CASSLEQGASEQYF TGCGCCAGCAGCTTGGAACAGGGGGCCAGCGAGCAGTACTTC
. TRBJ2-2 TRBV20-1 few CSAREGGAFGELFF TGCAGTGCTAGAGAAGGAGGGGCTTTCGGGGAGCTGTTTTTT
. TRBJ2-5 TRBV27 . CASSWTPGVKETQYF TGTGCCAGCAGTTGGACACCAGGGGTTAAAGAGACCCAGTACTTC
. TRBJ1-1 TRBV11-2 . CASSLRALEAFF TGTGCCAGCAGCTTAAGGGCCCTTGAAGCTTTCTTT
. TRBJ2-3 TRBV12-3/TRBV12-4 few CASSFPAGPLYF TGTGCCAGCAGTTTTCCGGCAGGGCCCCTGTATTTT
TRBD1 TRBJ1-1 TRBV12-3/TRBV12-4 . CASSVDRTRKTEAFF TGTGCCAGCAGCGTGGACAGGACGAGAAAGACTGAAGCTTTCTTT
. TRBJ2-1 TRBV10-3 . CAISEFPANEQFF TGTGCCATCAGTGAGTTCCCAGCTAATGAGCAGTTCTTC
TRBD1 TRBJ2-5 TRBV7-9 few CASSSGTGGKETQYF TGTGCCAGCAGCTCCGGGACAGGGGGCAAAGAGACCCAGTACTTC
. TRBJ2-5 TRBV2 few CARREGETQYF TGTGCCAGAAGAGAAGGAGAGACCCAGTACTTC
TRBD2 TRBJ2-7 TRBV5-1 few CASSSGDGRLYEQYF TGCGCCAGCAGCTCGGGGGACGGGAGGTTGTACGAGCAGTACTTC
TRBD1 TRBJ1-1 TRBV14 . CASSQDGSRDRGSF TGTGCCAGCAGCCAAGATGGGAGCCGGGACAGGGGCTCGTTT
. TRBJ2-5 TRBV7-8 . CASRDFNQETQYF TGTGCCAGCAGGGACTTTAATCAAGAGACCCAGTACTTC
. TRBJ1-5 TRBV4-1 . CASSQARGSNQPQHF TGCGCCAGCAGCCAAGCCCGTGGGAGCAATCAGCCCCAGCATTTT
. TRBJ2-5 TRBV11-3 many CASSPRGAIETQYF TGTGCCAGCAGCCCCCGTGGCGCGATTGAGACCCAGTACTTC
. TRBJ2-7 TRBV30 few CAWGLGAEQYF TGTGCCTGGGGCCTTGGGGCCGAGCAGTACTTC
. TRBJ1-6 TRBV6-5 few CASSYVQNSPLHF TGTGCCAGCAGTTACGTACAGAATTCACCCCTCCACTTT
. TRBJ1-1 TRBV19 . CASTSEGGLNTEAFF TGTGCCAGTACCTCCGAGGGGGGACTGAACACTGAAGCTTTCTTT
. TRBJ2-1 TRBV24-1 few CATSDLGRGSYNEQFF TGTGCCACCAGTGATTTGGGGCGGGGTTCCTACAATGAGCAGTTCTTC
. TRBJ2-1 TRBV5-1 . CASSFSSEYNEQFF TGCGCCAGCAGCTTCAGCTCTGAGTACAATGAGCAGTTCTTC
TRBD2 TRBJ2-7 TRBV7-3 . CASSSLSLRREADEQYF TGTGCCAGCAGCTCCCTCTCCCTAAGGCGGGAGGCGGACGAGCAGTACTTC
TRBD2 TRBJ2-7 TRBV11-3 few CASSWEGRYEQYF TGTGCCAGCAGCTGGGAGGGGCGCTACGAGCAGTACTTC
. TRBJ2-1 TRBV29-1 many CSARPRVGWKNEQFF TGCAGCGCCCGACCGAGAGTAGGGTGGAAGAATGAGCAGTTCTTC
TRBD2 TRBJ2-5 TRBV4-3 few CASSPRGAGLETQYF TGCGCCAGCAGCCCGCGGGGAGCGGGGCTGGAGACCCAGTACTTC
. TRBJ1-5 TRBV2 . CASRPDSRNQPQHF TGTGCCAGCAGACCCGACAGCCGCAATCAGCCCCAGCATTTT
TRBD1 TRBJ2-7 TRBV12-3/TRBV12-4 . CASSLGTVRYEQYF TGTGCCAGCAGTCTCGGGACAGTCCGCTACGAGCAGTACTTC
TRBD1 TRBJ2-2 TRBV5-1 few CASSDRDRGDGELFF TGCGCCAGCAGCGACCGGGACAGGGGCGACGGGGAGCTGTTTTTT
. TRBJ2-6 TRBV12-3/TRBV12-4 few CASSGFSLGRSGANVLTF TGTGCCAGCAGTGGCTTTTCGTTGGGGCGTTCCGGGGCCAACGTCCTGACTTTC
. TRBJ2-3 TRBV4-1 few CASSQDNQRSTDTQYF TGCGCCAGCAGCCAAGATAACCAGAGAAGCACAGATACGCAGTATTTT
. TRBJ2-7 TRBV7-8 . CASSLVTAYEQYF TGTGCCAGCAGCTTAGTTACAGCCTACGAGCAGTACTTC
. TRBJ2-3 TRBV7-2 few CASSLWGGNEVKESDTQYF TGTGCCAGCAGCTTATGGGGCGGGAATGAGGTGAAGGAAAGTGATACGCAGTATTTT